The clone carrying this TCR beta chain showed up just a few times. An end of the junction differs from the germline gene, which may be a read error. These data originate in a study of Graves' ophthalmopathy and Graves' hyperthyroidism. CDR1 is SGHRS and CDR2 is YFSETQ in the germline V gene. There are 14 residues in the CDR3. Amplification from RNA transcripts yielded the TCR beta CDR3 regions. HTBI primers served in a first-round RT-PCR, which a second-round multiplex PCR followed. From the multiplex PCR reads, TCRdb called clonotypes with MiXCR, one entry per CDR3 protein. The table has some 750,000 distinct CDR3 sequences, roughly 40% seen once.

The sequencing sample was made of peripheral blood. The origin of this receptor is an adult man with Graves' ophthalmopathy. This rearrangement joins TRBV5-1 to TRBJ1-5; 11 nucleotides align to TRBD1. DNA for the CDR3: TGTGCCAGCAGCTCCAGGGACAGGGGGTTGTCCCAGCATTTT. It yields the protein CASSSRDRGLSQHF. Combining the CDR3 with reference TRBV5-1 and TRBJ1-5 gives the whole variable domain KAGVTQTPRYLIKTRGQQVTLSCSPISGHRSVSWYQQTPGQGLQFLFEYFSETQRNKGNFPGRFSGRQFSNSRSEMNVSTLELGDSALYLCASSSRDRGLSQHFGDGTRLSIL.